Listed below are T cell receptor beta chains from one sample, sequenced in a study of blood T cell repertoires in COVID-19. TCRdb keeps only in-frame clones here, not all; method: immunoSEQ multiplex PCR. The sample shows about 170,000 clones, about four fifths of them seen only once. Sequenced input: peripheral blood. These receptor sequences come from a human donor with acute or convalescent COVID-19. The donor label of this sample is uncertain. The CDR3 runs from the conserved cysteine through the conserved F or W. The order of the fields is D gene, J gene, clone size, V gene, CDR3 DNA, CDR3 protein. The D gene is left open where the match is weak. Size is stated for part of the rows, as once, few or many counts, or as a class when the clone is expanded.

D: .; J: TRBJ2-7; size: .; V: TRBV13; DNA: TGTGCCAGCAGCGCCCGACCGGGCTCCTACGAGCAGTACTTC; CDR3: CASSARPGSYEQYF
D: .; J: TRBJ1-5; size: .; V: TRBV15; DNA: TGTGCCACCAGCAGAGACTTGTGGCCCCAGCATTTT; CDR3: CATSRDLWPQHF
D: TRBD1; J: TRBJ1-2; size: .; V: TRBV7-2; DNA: TGTGCCAGCAGTGAAAAGACAGGGCAAGATCGCGACTATGGCTACACCTTC; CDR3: CASSEKTGQDRDYGYTF
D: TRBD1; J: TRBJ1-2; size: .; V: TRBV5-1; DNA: TGCGCCAGCAGCCCAGAGGGACAGGGGTTGGGCTACACCTTC; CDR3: CASSPEGQGLGYTF
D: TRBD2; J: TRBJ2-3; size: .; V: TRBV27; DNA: TGTGCCAGCAGTTTAAACGGACTAGCGGCCTCACTGGATACGCAGTATTTT; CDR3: CASSLNGLAASLDTQYF
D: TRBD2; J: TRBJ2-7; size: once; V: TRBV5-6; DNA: TGTGCCAGCAGCTTGGCGGCTAGCGGGGGGCCCGGCGAGCAGTACTTC; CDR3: CASSLAASGGPGEQYF
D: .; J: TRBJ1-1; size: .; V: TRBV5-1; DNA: TGCGCCAGCAGCTTGGAACGAGACACTGAAGCTTTCTTT; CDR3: CASSLERDTEAFF
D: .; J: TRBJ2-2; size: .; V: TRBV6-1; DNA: TGTGCCAGCAGTGTCGATACCCCAGGGCGGTACACCGGGGAGCTGTTTTTT; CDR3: CASSVDTPGRYTGELFF
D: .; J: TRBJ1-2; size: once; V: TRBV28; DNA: TGTGCCAGCAGTCCACCCACGGGGGGAGGAAGCGGCTACACCTTC; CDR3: CASSPPTGGGSGYTF
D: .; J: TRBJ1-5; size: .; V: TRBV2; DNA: TGTGCCAGCAGTGAAGAGCAGGCCCAGCATTTT; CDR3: CASSEEQAQHF
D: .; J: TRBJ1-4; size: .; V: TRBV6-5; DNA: TGTGCCAGTAAGCGTACTGAAAAACTGTTTTTT; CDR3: CASKRTEKLFF
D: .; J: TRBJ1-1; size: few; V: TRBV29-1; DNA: TGCAGCGTTGGACGAGGGAAGTACACTGAAGCTTTCTTT; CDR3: CSVGRGKYTEAFF
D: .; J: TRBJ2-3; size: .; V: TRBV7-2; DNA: TGTGCCAGCAGCCCCCCCGGCACAGATACGCAGTATTTT; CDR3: CASSPPGTDTQYF
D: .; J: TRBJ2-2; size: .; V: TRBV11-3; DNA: TGTGCCAGCAGCTTCCGAGGGAGCCCCGGGGAGCTGTTTTTT; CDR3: CASSFRGSPGELFF
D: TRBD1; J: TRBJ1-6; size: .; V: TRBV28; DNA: TGTGCCAGCAGACCAACAGGGGGCGGTAATTCACCCCTCCACTTT; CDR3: CASRPTGGGNSPLHF
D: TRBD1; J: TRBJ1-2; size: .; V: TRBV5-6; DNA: TGTGCCAGCAGGACCCCAGGGGGCGACTATGGCTACACCTTC; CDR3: CASRTPGGDYGYTF
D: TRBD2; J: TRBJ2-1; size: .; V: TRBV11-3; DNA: TGTGCCAGCAGCTCCGGGACAGGGAAGACTAGCGGGGGGTCTTGGGAGCAGTTCTTC; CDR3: CASSSGTGKTSGGSWEQFF
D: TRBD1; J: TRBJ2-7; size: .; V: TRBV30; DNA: TGTGCCTGGACCCGAGGACAGGAGGAGAACGAGCAGTACTTC; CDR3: CAWTRGQEENEQYF
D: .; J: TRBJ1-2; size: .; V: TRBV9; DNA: TGTGCCAGCAGCGCCCACGGGGGACCGTATGGCTACACCTTC; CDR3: CASSAHGGPYGYTF
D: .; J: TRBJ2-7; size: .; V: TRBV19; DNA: TGTGCCAGTAGTATCGGCAGGGCCTACGAGCAGTACTTC; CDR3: CASSIGRAYEQYF
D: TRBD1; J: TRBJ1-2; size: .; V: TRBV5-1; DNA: TGCGCCAGCAGCCCCCAATGGACAGGCAACTCTAACTATGGCTACACCTTC; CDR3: CASSPQWTGNSNYGYTF
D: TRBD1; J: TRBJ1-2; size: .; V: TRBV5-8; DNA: TGTGCCAGCAGCCGCCGAGGACAGGGCAGGAGATATGGCTACACCTTC; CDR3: CASSRRGQGRRYGYTF
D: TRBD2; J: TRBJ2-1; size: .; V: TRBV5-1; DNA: TGCGCCAGCAGCTTGGGGCTAGCGGGGACCTACAATGAGCAGTTCTTC; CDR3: CASSLGLAGTYNEQFF
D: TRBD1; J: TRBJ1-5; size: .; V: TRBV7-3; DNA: TGTGCCAGCAGCCACAAGACCCGGGACAGGGACCGGGAGTCCCAGCATTTT; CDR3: CASSHKTRDRDRESQHF
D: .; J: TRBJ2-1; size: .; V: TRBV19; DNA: TGTGCCAGTAGTCCGCCTCCCCTGAGTCTGAACAATGAGCAGTTCTTC; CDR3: CASSPPPLSLNNEQFF
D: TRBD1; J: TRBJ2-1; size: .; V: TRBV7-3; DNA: TGTGCCAGCAGCCAAGGACAGGGGCTTGAGCAGTTCTTC; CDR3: CASSQGQGLEQFF
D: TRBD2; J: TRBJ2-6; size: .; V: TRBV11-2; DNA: TGTGCCAGCAGCTTTTTAGCGGGCGCTCACTCTGGGGCCAACGTCCTGACTTTC; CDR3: CASSFLAGAHSGANVLTF
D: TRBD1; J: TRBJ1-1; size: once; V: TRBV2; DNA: TGTGCCAGCATAGACAGGGTGAACACTGAAGCTTTCTTT; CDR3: CASIDRVNTEAFF
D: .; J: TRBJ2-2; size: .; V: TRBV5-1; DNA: TGCGCCAGCTCCTACGCGGCAGCCGGGGGGGAGCTGTTTTTT; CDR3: CASSYAAAGGELFF
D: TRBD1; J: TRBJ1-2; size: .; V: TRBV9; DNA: TGTGCCAGCAGCGCTGATTCAGGGGGTCTTGGTGGCTACACCTTC; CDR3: CASSADSGGLGGYTF
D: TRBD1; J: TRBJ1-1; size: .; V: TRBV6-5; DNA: TGTGCCAGCAGACCGGGACAGTACACTGAAGCTTTCTTT; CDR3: CASRPGQYTEAFF
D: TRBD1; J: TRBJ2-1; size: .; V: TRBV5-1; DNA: TGCGCCAGCAGCTTGTCACAGGGGGAACCATACAATGAGCAGTTCTTC; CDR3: CASSLSQGEPYNEQFF
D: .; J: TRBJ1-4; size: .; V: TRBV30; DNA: TGTGCCTGGAGTGCTCAAGCATTTAATGAAAAACTGTTTTTT; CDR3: CAWSAQAFNEKLFF
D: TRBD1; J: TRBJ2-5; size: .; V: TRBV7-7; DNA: TGTGCCAGCAGCGTCGGGACAGGCCAAGAGACCCAGTACTTC; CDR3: CASSVGTGQETQYF
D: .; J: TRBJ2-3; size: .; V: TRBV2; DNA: TGTGCCAGCAGTGAAATAGGGGTGACAGATACGCAGTATTTT; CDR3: CASSEIGVTDTQYF
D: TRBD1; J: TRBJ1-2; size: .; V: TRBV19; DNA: TGTGCCAGTAGTGTCCAGACAGGGGCTAACTATGGCTACACCTTC; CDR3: CASSVQTGANYGYTF
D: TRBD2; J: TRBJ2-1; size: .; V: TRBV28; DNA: TGTGCCAGCAGTTCACCATATAGCGGGAGTCACAATGAGCAGTTCTTC; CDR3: CASSSPYSGSHNEQFF
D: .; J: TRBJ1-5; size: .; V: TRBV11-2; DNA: TGTGCCAGCAGCTTAGGAGGGTTGAGCAATCAGCCCCAGCATTTT; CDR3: CASSLGGLSNQPQHF
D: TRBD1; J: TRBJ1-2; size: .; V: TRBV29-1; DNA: TGCAGCGTCCAAAATAGAGGGGGGACAGGGGGCGACTATGGCTACACCTTC; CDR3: CSVQNRGGTGGDYGYTF
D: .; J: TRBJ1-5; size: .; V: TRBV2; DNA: TGTGCCAGCAATGGCGGGGACAATCAGCCCCAGCATTTT; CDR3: CASNGGDNQPQHF
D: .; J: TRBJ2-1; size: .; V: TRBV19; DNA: TGTGCCAGTACCTTGGGTAGCCCGTCCTTAGACAATGAGCAGTTCTTC; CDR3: CASTLGSPSLDNEQFF
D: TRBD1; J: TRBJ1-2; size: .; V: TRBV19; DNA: TGTGCCAGTAGTACCTTGGGACAGGGGCTCAACTATGGCTACACCTTC; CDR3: CASSTLGQGLNYGYTF